This paragraph reports one T cell receptor beta chain. The CDR3 sequence is 13 residues long. Germline-derived CDR1 and CDR2 are SGHTS and YDEGEE. V lost 4 bases and J 5 bases, leaving 11 bases between the germline ends. The sample originates from a study of OX40 agonist ivuxolimab in advanced cancers. Data came from immunoSEQ multiplex PCR; TCRdb stores just in-frame clones and leaves some out. The sample includes under 90,000 clones, about nine tenths of them seen just once. The sequences come from CD4+ or CD8+ T cells sorted from blood, collected in a trial of the OX40 agonist ivuxolimab. The TCR was taken from an adult with an advanced solid tumor such as melanoma, head and neck, liver or kidney cancer. The rearrangement links TRBV5-8 to TRBJ2-3; D remains unclear. This CDR3 reads CASSGPLVDTQYF. CDR3 DNA: TGTGCCAGCAGCGGGCCCTTAGTAGATACGCAGTATTTT.